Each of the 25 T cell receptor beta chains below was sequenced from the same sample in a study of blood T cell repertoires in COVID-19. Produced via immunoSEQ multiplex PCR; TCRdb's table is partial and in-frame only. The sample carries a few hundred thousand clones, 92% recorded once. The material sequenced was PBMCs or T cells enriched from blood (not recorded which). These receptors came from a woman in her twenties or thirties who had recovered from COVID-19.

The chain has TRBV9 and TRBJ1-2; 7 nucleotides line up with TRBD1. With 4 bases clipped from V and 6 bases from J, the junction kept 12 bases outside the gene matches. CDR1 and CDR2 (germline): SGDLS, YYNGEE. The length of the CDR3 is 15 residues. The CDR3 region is CASSPTGTEGNGYTF. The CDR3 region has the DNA TGTGCCAGCAGCCCCACCGGGACAGAAGGGAATGGCTACACCTTC.

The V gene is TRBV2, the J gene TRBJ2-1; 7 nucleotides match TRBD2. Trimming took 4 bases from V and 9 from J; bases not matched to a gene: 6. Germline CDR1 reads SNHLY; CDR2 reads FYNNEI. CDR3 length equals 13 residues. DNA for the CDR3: TGTGCCAGCAGTGCCCCGGCGGGAGCTGAGCAGTTCTTC. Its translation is CASSAPAGAEQFF.

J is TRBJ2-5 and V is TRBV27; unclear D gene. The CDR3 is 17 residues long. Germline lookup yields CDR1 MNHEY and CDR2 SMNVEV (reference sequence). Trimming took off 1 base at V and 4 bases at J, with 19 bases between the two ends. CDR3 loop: CASSLFSPTGLGETQYF. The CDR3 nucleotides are TGTGCCAGCAGTTTATTCTCCCCGACTGGCCTGGGAGAGACCCAGTACTTC.

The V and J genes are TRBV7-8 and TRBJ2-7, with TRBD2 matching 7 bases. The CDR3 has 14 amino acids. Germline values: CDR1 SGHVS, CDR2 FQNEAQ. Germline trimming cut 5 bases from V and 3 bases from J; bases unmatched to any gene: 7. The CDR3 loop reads CASSLYGGGYEQYF. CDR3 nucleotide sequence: TGTGCCAGCAGCCTCTACGGCGGGGGCTACGAGCAGTACTTC. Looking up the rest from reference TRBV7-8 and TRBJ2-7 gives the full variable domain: GAGVSQSPRYKVAKRGQDVALRCDPISGHVSLFWYQQALGQGPEFLTYFQNEAQLDKSGLPSDRFFAERPEGSVSTLKIQRTQQEDSAVYLCASSLYGGGYEQYFGPGTRLTVT.

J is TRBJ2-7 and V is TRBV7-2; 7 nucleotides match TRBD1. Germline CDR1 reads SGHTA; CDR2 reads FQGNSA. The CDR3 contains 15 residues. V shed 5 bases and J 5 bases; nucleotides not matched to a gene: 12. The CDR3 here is CASSKTGKGWHEQYF. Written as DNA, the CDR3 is TGTGCCAGCAGCAAGACAGGGAAGGGTTGGCACGAGCAGTACTTC.

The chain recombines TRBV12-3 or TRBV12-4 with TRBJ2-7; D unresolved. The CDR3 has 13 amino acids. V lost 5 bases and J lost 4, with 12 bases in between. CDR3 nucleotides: TGTGCCAGCAGTCCCTACCCAACTTACGAGCAGTACTTC. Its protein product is CASSPYPTYEQYF.

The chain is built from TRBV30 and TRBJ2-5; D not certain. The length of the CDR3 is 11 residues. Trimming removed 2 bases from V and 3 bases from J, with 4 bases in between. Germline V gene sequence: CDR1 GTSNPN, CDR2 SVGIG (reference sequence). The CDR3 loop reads CAWSSKETQYF. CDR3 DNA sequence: TGTGCCTGGAGTTCTAAAGAGACCCAGTACTTC. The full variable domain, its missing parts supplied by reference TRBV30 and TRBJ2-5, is SQTIHQWPATLVQPVGSPLSLECTVEGTSNPNLYWYRQAAGRGLQLLFYSVGIGQISSEVPQNLSASRPQDRQFILSSKKLLLSDSGFYLCAWSSKETQYFGPGTRLLVL.

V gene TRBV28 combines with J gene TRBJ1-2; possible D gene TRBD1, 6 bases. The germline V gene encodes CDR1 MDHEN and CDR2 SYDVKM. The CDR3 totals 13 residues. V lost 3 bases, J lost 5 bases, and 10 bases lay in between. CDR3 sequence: CASSFYRAYGYTF. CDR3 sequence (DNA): TGTGCCAGCAGTTTTTACAGGGCATATGGCTACACCTTC.

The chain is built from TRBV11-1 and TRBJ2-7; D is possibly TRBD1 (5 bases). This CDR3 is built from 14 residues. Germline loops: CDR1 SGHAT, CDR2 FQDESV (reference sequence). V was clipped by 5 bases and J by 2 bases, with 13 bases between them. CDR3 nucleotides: TGTGCCAGCAGCCTTGACAGAACGACCTACGAGCAGTACTTC. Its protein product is CASSLDRTTYEQYF.

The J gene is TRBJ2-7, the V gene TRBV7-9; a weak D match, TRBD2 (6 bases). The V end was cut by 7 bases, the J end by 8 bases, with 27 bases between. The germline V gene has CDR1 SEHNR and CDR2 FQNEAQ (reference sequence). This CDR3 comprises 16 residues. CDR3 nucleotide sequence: TGTGCCAGCACCCCGGGACTCCTAGCGTCCACCGTCAAGCAGTACTTC. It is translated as CASTPGLLASTVKQYF.

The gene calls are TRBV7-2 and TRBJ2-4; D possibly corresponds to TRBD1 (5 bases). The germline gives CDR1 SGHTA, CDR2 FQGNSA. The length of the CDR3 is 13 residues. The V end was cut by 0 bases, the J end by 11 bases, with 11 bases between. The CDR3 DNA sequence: TGTGCCAGCAGCTTAGCACCTACAGGCGTTCAGTACTTC. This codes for CASSLAPTGVQYF.

The CDR3 nucleotides are TGTGCCGGTTTGGAACAGGGGACCTCAGATACGCAGTATTTT. Amino acid sequence: CAGLEQGTSDTQYF. The chain recombines TRBV3-1 (or the pseudogene TRBV3-2) with TRBJ2-3; TRBD1 matches 7 bases. CDR3 length: 14 residues. With 11 bases clipped from V and 4 bases from J, the junction kept 12 bases outside the gene matches. Germline V gene sequence: CDR1 LGHDT, CDR2 YNNKEL (reference sequence).

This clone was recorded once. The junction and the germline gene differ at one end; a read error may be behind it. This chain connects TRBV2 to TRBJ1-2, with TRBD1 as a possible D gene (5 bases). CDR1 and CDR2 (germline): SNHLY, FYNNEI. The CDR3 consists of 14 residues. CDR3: CASSQKSQGFGLLF. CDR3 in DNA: TGTGCCAGCAGTCAAAAAAGCCAGGGCTTTGGCCTCCTTTTC.

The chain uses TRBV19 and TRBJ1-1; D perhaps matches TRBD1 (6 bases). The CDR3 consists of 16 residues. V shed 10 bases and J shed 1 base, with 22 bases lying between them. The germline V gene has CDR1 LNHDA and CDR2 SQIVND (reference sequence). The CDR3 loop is CATRRGGRGTNTEAFF. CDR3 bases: TGTGCCACCCGTAGGGGGGGTCGCGGCACGAACACTGAAGCTTTCTTT.

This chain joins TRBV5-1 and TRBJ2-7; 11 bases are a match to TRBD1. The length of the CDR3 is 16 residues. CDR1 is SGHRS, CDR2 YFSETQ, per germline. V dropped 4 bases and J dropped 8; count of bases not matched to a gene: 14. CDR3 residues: CASSPPSPGQGGKQYF. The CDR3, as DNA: TGCGCCAGCAGCCCTCCTTCCCCGGGACAGGGGGGTAAGCAGTACTTC.

The CDR3 DNA reads TGTGCCAGCAGCGTAGGTAAGACTAGCGAATTCAGCACAGATACGCAGTATTTT. Protein product: CASSVGKTSEFSTDTQYF. V is TRBV9 and J is TRBJ2-3; 8 nucleotides align to TRBD2. This CDR3 is 18 amino acids long. V gave up 0 bases and J gave up 0 bases; unmatched junction bases: 9. CDR1 is SGDLS and CDR2 is YYNGEE in the germline V gene.

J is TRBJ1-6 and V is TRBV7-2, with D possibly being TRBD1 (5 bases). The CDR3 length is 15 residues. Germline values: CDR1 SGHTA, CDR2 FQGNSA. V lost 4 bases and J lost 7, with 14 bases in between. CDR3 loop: CASSSGGGENSPLHF. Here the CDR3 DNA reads TGTGCCAGCAGCTCCGGGGGGGGAGAAAATTCACCCCTCCACTTT.

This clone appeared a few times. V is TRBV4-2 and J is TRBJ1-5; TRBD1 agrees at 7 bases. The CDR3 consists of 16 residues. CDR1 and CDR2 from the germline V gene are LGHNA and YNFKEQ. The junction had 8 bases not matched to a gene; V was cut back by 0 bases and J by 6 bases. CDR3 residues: CASSQEEGARSQPQHF. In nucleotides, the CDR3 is TGTGCCAGCAGCCAAGAGGAGGGGGCGAGGAGTCAGCCCCAGCATTTT.

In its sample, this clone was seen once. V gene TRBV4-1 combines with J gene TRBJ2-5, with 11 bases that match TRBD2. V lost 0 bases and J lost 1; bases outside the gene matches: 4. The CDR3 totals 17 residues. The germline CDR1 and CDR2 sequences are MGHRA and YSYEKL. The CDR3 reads CASSQDTSGRGQETQYF. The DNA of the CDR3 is TGCGCCAGCAGCCAAGATACTAGCGGGAGAGGCCAAGAGACCCAGTACTTC.

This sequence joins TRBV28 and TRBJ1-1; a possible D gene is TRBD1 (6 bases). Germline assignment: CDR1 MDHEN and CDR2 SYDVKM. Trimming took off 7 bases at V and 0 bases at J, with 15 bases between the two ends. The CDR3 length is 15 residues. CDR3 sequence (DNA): TGTGCCAGCACCACCCACAGGGTGATGAACACTGAAGCTTTCTTT. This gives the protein CASTTHRVMNTEAFF.

The CDR3 DNA follows: TGTGCCAGCAGCCCCCGGACTTTTAGTGAAGCTTTCTTT. This gives the protein CASSPRTFSEAFF. The chain couples TRBV3-1 (or the pseudogene TRBV3-2) to TRBJ1-1; D gene uncertain. The germline CDR1 and CDR2 sequences are LGHDT and YNNKEL (reference sequence). This CDR3 comprises 13 residues. V was trimmed by 4 bases and J by 7 bases, leaving 13 bases between them.

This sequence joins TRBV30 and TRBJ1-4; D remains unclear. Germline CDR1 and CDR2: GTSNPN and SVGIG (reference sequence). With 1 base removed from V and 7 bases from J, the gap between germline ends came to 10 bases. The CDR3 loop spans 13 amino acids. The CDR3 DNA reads TGTGCCTGGAGTGGTCAGTTCTTTGAAAAACTGTTTTTT. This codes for CAWSGQFFEKLFF.

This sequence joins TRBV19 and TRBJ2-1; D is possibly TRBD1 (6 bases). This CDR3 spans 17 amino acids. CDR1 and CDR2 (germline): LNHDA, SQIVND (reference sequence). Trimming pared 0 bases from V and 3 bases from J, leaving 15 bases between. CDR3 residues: CASSIESGTTYYNEQFF. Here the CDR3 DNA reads TGTGCCAGTAGTATAGAATCCGGGACAACCTACTACAATGAGCAGTTCTTC.

The CDR3 loop is CASSQVGGGLASGANVLTF. CDR3 in DNA: TGTGCCAGCAGCCAGGTGGGAGGCGGGTTGGCATCTGGGGCCAACGTCCTGACTTTC. The rearrangement links TRBV4-2 to TRBJ2-6, with D possibly TRBD2 on 6 matching bases. This CDR3 region has 19 residues. V lost 3 bases to trimming and J lost 1 base, with 19 bases between them. CDR1 is LGHNA and CDR2 is YNFKEQ in the germline V gene.

CDR3 nucleotides: TGTGCCAGCAGCCCCCGGACAGGGGGGGCAGATACGCAGTATTTT. Translated, it gives CASSPRTGGADTQYF. The chain is built from TRBV7-2 and TRBJ2-3, with 10 nucleotides matching TRBD1. V lost 5 bases, J lost 4 bases, and 6 bases stayed unmatched. Germline V lookup: CDR1 SGHTA, CDR2 FQGNSA. CDR3 length equals 15 residues.